This T cell receptor (beta chain) was obtained from a study of CD8+ T cells in alopecia areata. CDR1 is SQVTM, CDR2 ANQGSEA, per germline. The CDR3 is 13 residues long. The V segment lost 4 bases and the J segment 9 bases; nucleotides outside the gene matches: 9. The authors extracted RNA and reverse transcribed it into cDNA as the sequencing template. Here immunoSEQ multiplex PCR was the method, and the copy in TCRdb shows in-frame clones only, minus some. The sample lists approximately 150,000 clones; approximately 50% were seen once. The source was CD4+ T cells sorted from blood, collected at week 0. The sequence was collected from a human donor with alopecia areata. The rearrangement links TRBV29-1 to TRBJ2-1; 7 bases map to TRBD1. Written as DNA, the CDR3 is TGCAGCGTTGTAACGACAGGGTGGATTGAGCAGTTCTTC. It is translated as CSVVTTGWIEQFF.